What follows are 27 T cell receptor beta chains derived from one specimen sequenced in a study of blood T cell repertoires in COVID-19. Using immunoSEQ multiplex PCR, the repertoire was profiled, and TCRdb retains in-frame clones only, with some absent. Here the sample spans some 530,000 clones, roughly nine tenths being singletons. Input material: PBMCs or T cells enriched from blood (not recorded which). The receptors stem from a woman aged 55-69 years who had recovered from COVID-19.

The V gene is TRBV28, the J gene TRBJ2-7, with 12 bases identical to TRBD1. The CDR3 spans 18 residues. Germline CDR1 and CDR2: MDHEN and SYDVKM. After removal of 7 bases from V and 5 bases from J, the junction contained 18 bases not matched to a gene. The CDR3 DNA reads TGTGCCAGCACCTCAGGGGGGGGACAGGGGGCTAAAGGAGACGAGCAGTACTTC. Translating it yields CASTSGGGQGAKGDEQYF.

The chain links TRBV2 to TRBJ1-2, with TRBD1 matching 7 bases. In germline, CDR1 is SNHLY, CDR2 FYNNEI. V dropped 5 bases and J dropped 4; count of bases not matched to a gene: 4. The CDR3 totals 13 residues. CDR3: CASSFGTAYGYTF. The CDR3 region has the DNA TGTGCCAGCAGTTTCGGGACAGCCTATGGCTACACCTTC.

The chain has TRBV14 and TRBJ2-5; the D gene is possibly TRBD1 (5 bases). CDR3 length equals 13 residues. Trimming removed 0 bases from V and 11 bases from J, with 13 bases in between. Germline V CDR1 and CDR2: SGHDN, FVKESK. The CDR3 DNA sequence: TGTGCCAGCAGCCAAGATTACAGGTCGGAGCAGTACTTC. Translation: CASSQDYRSEQYF. Full variable domain (rest looked up from reference TRBV14 and TRBJ2-5): EAGVTQFPSHSVIEKGQTVTLRCDPISGHDNLYWYRRVMGKEIKFLLHFVKESKQDESGMPNNRFLAERTGGTYSTLKVQPAELEDSGVYFCASSQDYRSEQYFGPGTRLLVL.

CDR3 sequence (DNA): TGTGCCAGCAGTTATCCGACAGGGGTAGGAAACACCATATATTTT. Translating gives CASSYPTGVGNTIYF. V gene TRBV6-6 combines with J gene TRBJ1-3; 8 positions match TRBD1. The V segment lost 3 bases and the J segment 4 bases; nucleotides outside the gene matches: 5. Germline CDR1 reads MNHNY; CDR2 reads SVGAGI (reference sequence). The CDR3 is 15 amino acids.

This sequence joins TRBV7-8 and TRBJ2-6, with D possibly matching TRBD1 (5 bases). Trimming took 0 bases from V and 3 from J, leaving 9 bases between them. CDR1 is SGHVS and CDR2 is FQNEAQ in the germline V gene. The CDR3 runs to 16 residues. CDR3 protein: CASSLARVFGANVLTF. The CDR3 nucleotides read TGTGCCAGCAGCTTAGCCAGGGTGTTTGGGGCCAACGTCCTGACTTTC.

This clone turned up a few times. The rearrangement joins TRBV7-2 to TRBJ1-5; weak D call: TRBD1 (5 bases). The V end was cut by 1 base, the J end by 3 bases, with 7 bases between. The CDR3 has 14 residues. Germline values: CDR1 SGHTA, CDR2 FQGNSA. CDR3 amino acids: CASSLVGVNQPQHF. The DNA of the CDR3 is TGTGCCAGCAGCTTAGTAGGGGTCAATCAGCCCCAGCATTTT.

The rearrangement joins TRBV21-1 to TRBJ2-3; the D segment call TRBD1 is taken from the table without a DNA check. TRBV21-1 is flagged as a pseudogene. This CDR3 region has 20 residues. CDR3 DNA sequence: TGTGCCAGCAGCACCCCAGGGTCGAGCTACCCCATTGAAGAGACAGATACGCAGTATTTT. Translating it yields CASSTPGSSYPIEETDTQYF.

In its sample, this clone was seen a few times. The V and J genes are TRBV12-5 and TRBJ2-2, with 7 bases fitting TRBD2. Germline-derived CDR1 and CDR2 are LGHNT and FRNRAP. V lost 5 bases to trimming and J lost 5 bases; unmatched junction nucleotides: 14. This CDR3 comprises 17 residues. CDR3 sequence reads: CASGIQPGLHRTGELFF. In DNA, the CDR3 is TGTGCTAGTGGTATTCAACCGGGACTACACAGGACCGGGGAGCTGTTTTTT. The full variable domain, its missing parts supplied by reference TRBV12-5 and TRBJ2-2, is DARVTQTPRHKVTEMGQEVTMRCQPILGHNTVFWYRQTMMQGLELLAYFRNRAPLDDSGMPKDRFSAEMPDATLATLKIQPSEPRDSAVYFCASGIQPGLHRTGELFFGEGSRLTVL.

A single count supports this clone. The chain has TRBV6-5 and TRBJ1-2; D not resolved. Germline CDR1 MNHEY, CDR2 SVGAGI. V lost 2 bases, J lost 4 bases, and 17 bases lay in between. The CDR3 covers 16 residues. The CDR3 sequence is CASSYRGLTEAYGYTF. CDR3 DNA sequence: TGTGCCAGCAGTTACCGTGGACTCACCGAGGCCTATGGCTACACCTTC.

The chain is built from TRBV5-1 and TRBJ1-2; 9 bases align to TRBD1. CDR1 SGHRS and CDR2 YFSETQ come from the germline V gene. The trim removed 5 bases at V and 1 base at J, leaving 6 bases unmatched. The CDR3 length is 15 residues. CDR3 in DNA: TGCGCCAGCAGAGGGGACAGGGCAGTTAACTATGGCTACACCTTC. Translation: CASRGDRAVNYGYTF.

This rearrangement joins TRBV3-1 (or the pseudogene TRBV3-2) to TRBJ1-1; D gene unclear. V shed 7 bases and J shed 3 bases, with 15 bases lying between them. This CDR3 contains 14 residues. CDR1 LGHDT and CDR2 YNNKEL come from the germline V gene (reference sequence). CDR3 loop: CASTLKGRYTEAFF. CDR3 sequence (DNA): TGTGCCAGCACCTTAAAAGGGAGATACACTGAAGCTTTCTTT.

The chain employs TRBV5-1 and TRBJ1-1; 10 nucleotides match TRBD1. CDR3 length: 17 amino acids. V was pared by 0 bases and J by 3 bases, with 8 bases of the junction left unmatched. Germline V lookup: CDR1 SGHRS, CDR2 YFSETQ. In nucleotides, the CDR3 is TGCGCCAGCAGCTTGGTTGTGGTGGGACAGGGGCACACTGAAGCTTTCTTT. It codes for CASSLVVVGQGHTEAFF.

This chain connects TRBV11-2 to TRBJ2-5; TRBD2 aligns across 11 bases. Trimming cost V 0 bases and J 4 bases; bases outside gene matches: 7. Germline CDR1 is SGHAT and CDR2 is FQNNGV. The CDR3 has 17 residues. This CDR3 reads CASSLDGTSGNRETQYF. The CDR3 bases are TGTGCCAGCAGCTTAGATGGGACTAGCGGTAATAGAGAGACCCAGTACTTC.

The rearrangement uses TRBV5-1 and TRBJ2-1; D ambiguous. V shed 2 bases and J shed 0 bases, with 6 bases lying between them. The CDR3 contains 14 residues. Germline-derived CDR1 and CDR2 are SGHRS and YFSETQ. CDR3 sequence (DNA): TGCGCCAGCAGCTTTTCAAACTCCTACAATGAGCAGTTCTTC. This codes for CASSFSNSYNEQFF.

The chain uses TRBV19 and TRBJ2-7, with 7 bases lining up with TRBD2. Trimming at V came to 3 bases and at J to 1 base, leaving 3 bases not matched to a gene. Per the germline V gene, CDR1 is LNHDA and CDR2 is SQIVND (reference sequence). The CDR3 extends over 14 amino acids. The CDR3 DNA sequence: TGTGCCAGTAGTATTGGGGAGGGATCCTACGAGCAGTACTTC. This translates into CASSIGEGSYEQYF.

This clone has just a few counts. V and J are TRBV11-2 and TRBJ2-3; 10 positions match TRBD2. The CDR3 sequence is 17 residues long. Looked up from germline, CDR1 is SGHAT and CDR2 is FQNNGV. Germline trimming cut 5 bases from V and 4 bases from J; bases unmatched to any gene: 12. The CDR3 region has the DNA TGTGCCAGCAGCCACGGGGAGGGACTAGCGCGCTCAGATACGCAGTATTTT. Residues: CASSHGEGLARSDTQYF.

This clone was seen a handful of times. This chain uses TRBV2 with TRBJ2-1, with 12 positions matching TRBD1. Germline values: CDR1 SNHLY, CDR2 FYNNEI. The V and J ends lost 5 bases and 9 bases, in that order; junction bases with no gene match: 14. The CDR3 is 17 amino acids. The CDR3 spells CASSFSGTGGARGEQFF. The DNA for the CDR3 is TGTGCCAGCAGTTTTTCTGGGACAGGGGGCGCTCGTGGTGAGCAGTTCTTC.

The chain joins TRBV9 to TRBJ2-7; 13 nucleotides agree with TRBD2. From germline, CDR1 is SGDLS and CDR2 YYNGEE. This CDR3 has 17 residues. The trim removed 2 bases at V and 3 bases at J, leaving 8 bases unmatched. The CDR3 here is CASSVGSLAGGSYEQYV. CDR3 nucleotides: TGTGCCAGCAGCGTGGGGTCACTAGCGGGGGGGAGCTACGAGCAGTACGTC.

The V gene is TRBV12-5, the J gene TRBJ2-3, with TRBD2 as a possible D gene (5 bases). Germline V gene lookup returns CDR1 LGHNT and CDR2 FRNRAP. This CDR3 has 13 residues. V was cut by 1 base and J by 6 bases, with 8 bases left in between. CDR3 protein: CASGLDGVDTQYF. In DNA form, the CDR3 reads TGTGCTAGTGGTTTGGACGGGGTGGATACGCAGTATTTT.

The CDR3 DNA sequence: TGTGCCAGCAGTCCATACAGGGCTTCCTACGAGCAGTACGTC. It codes for CASSPYRASYEQYV. The rearrangement uses TRBV7-2 and TRBJ2-7, with a possible D match to TRBD1 (6 bases). The germline V gene has CDR1 SGHTA and CDR2 FQGNSA. Trimming removed 6 bases at V and 1 base at J, with 13 bases between. The CDR3 covers 14 residues.

V usage is TRBV5-1 and J usage is TRBJ2-3, with TRBD2 matching 9 bases. The CDR3 has 16 amino acids. CDR1 and CDR2 from the germline V gene are SGHRS and YFSETQ. The V and J ends lost 4 bases and 2 bases, in that order; junction bases with no gene match: 8. DNA for the CDR3: TGCGCCAGCAGCCCAAATCCTAGCGGGATCACAGATACGCAGTATTTT. Amino acids: CASSPNPSGITDTQYF.

This chain joins TRBV12-5 and TRBJ2-5, with 9 bases identical to TRBD2. The germline CDR1 and CDR2 sequences are LGHNT and FRNRAP. V lost 0 bases, J lost 7 bases, and 9 bases stayed unmatched. The CDR3 spans 16 residues. CDR3 sequence (DNA): TGTGCTAGTGGTTTGGTACTACTAGCGGGTGCCAGGACCCAGTACTTC. This gives the protein CASGLVLLAGARTQYF.

This clone showed up just once. The J gene is TRBJ1-4, the V gene TRBV6-5; D call uncertain. Trimming removed 0 bases from V and 0 bases from J, with 8 bases in between. Germline CDR1 MNHEY, CDR2 SVGAGI. The CDR3 loop spans 16 amino acids. The CDR3 DNA sequence: TGTGCCAGCAGTTACTCTGGGCAGGCAACTAATGAAAAACTGTTTTTT. This encodes CASSYSGQATNEKLFF.

CDR3 region: CASSQDLTRPQGGTGANVLTF. In DNA form, the CDR3 reads TGTGCCAGCAGCCAAGACTTGACCCGGCCCCAAGGCGGGACTGGGGCCAACGTCCTGACTTTC. The rearrangement uses TRBV3-1 (or the pseudogene TRBV3-2) and TRBJ2-6, with TRBD2 as a possible D gene (6 bases). Trimming shortened V by 0 bases and J by 2 bases, and 23 bases separated the two germline ends. Germline CDR1 and CDR2: LGHDT and YNNKEL (reference sequence). The CDR3 is 21 amino acids.

This clone was seen just once. J is TRBJ2-5 and V is TRBV11-2; 8 bases are shared with TRBD1. This CDR3 region has 15 residues. Germline CDR1 SGHAT, CDR2 FQNNGV. Germline trimming cut 2 bases from V and 5 bases from J; bases unmatched to any gene: 7. CDR3 residues: CASSLYGQGFETQYF. The CDR3 DNA reads as TGTGCCAGCAGCTTATATGGACAGGGCTTTGAGACCCAGTACTTC.

The chain carries TRBV5-4 and TRBJ1-2, with TRBD1 identical over 9 bases. V trimming: 0 bases; J trimming: 1 base; junction bases outside the gene matches: 4. Germline V lookup: CDR1 SGHNT, CDR2 YYREEE (reference sequence). CDR3 length equals 16 residues. The CDR3 sequence: CASSLARGQGNYGYTF. CDR3 in DNA: TGTGCCAGCAGCTTGGCCAGGGGACAGGGTAACTATGGCTACACCTTC.

The chain links TRBV18 to TRBJ2-2; D is perhaps TRBD2 (5 bases). In germline, CDR1 is KGHSH, CDR2 LQKENI. The germline V and J ends were trimmed by 6 bases and 0 bases, with 11 bases remaining between them. This CDR3 has 15 residues. CDR3 nucleotides: TGTGCCAGCTCTACCGGTAGCGCGAACACCGGGGAGCTGTTTTTT. It specifies CASSTGSANTGELFF.